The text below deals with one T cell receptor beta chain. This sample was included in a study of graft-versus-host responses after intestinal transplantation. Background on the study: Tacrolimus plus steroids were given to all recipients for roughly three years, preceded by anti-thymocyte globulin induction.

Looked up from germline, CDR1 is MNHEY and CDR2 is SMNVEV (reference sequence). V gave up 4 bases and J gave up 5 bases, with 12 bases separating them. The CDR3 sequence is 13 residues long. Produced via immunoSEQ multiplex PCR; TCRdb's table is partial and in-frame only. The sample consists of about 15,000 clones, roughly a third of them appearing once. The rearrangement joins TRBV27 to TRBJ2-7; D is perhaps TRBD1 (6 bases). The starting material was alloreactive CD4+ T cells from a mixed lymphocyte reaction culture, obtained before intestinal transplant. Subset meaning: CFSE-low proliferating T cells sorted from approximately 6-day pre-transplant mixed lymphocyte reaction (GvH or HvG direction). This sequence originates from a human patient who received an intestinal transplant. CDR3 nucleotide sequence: TGTGCCAGCAGTTGGGGGCGCAGCCACGAGCAGTACTTC. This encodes CASSWGRSHEQYF.